This T cell receptor (beta chain) was captured by sequencing in a study of shared clonotypes between healthy human individuals (dated by TCRdb to between 2020 and 2021). A note on the overall study: The cohort comprised a couple of women and a few men aged 18 to 49 years. Per donor, three plates each were used for CD4 naive and CD4 memory, two for CD8 naive, and one for CD8 memory. To estimate repertoire size and how much clonotypes are shared between individuals, the study performed deep sequencing of blood TCR repertoires from about five healthy adults. Different laboratories and diverse techniques were used to prepare libraries and sequence TCR repertoires, to increase sequencing depth and limit assay-specific biases. Between about 0.8 and 9.5 billion PBMCs per donor were obtained by leukapheresis. General study outcomes and caveats: Because the study included a small number of donors, the genetic and exposure-history diversity represented was limited. Larger estimated clonotype richness was generally found for naive subsets than for memory subsets. Compared with non-shared clonotypes, the clonotypes found in all four sorted-subset donors had higher generation probabilities. Sampling was restricted to blood, and TCR repertoires in tissue are likely to differ from TCR repertoires in blood. Across a few donors, around 5% of naive CD4, around 3.3% of naive CD8, under 2.5% of memory CD4, and roughly 0.41% of memory CD8 clonotypes were shared. Incomplete sequencing was indicated by rarefaction of sorted-subset datasets, despite the large sequencing depth. Pairwise subsampling led to the expectation that sequencing depth would affect the degree of clonotype sharing among donors.

CD8 naive samples consisted of CD45RO-negative cells that were positively selected for CCR7, yielding a CD45RA+CCR7+ population without TemRA cells. The donors were healthy, HIV-negative adults who had no recently reported acute infections or vaccinations. Every donor was a Caucasian adult residing in Nashville, Tennessee, USA. Blood was collected by leukapheresis, and PBMCs were isolated by Ficoll-Histopaque density gradient centrifugation and then cryopreserved in liquid nitrogen vapor phase. Purity and quantity of every magnetically sorted T cell population were checked by analytical flow cytometry. Genomic DNA was isolated from every sorted fraction and measured by UV absorbance on a Nanodrop 2000c. Comments on this clone: The specificity of this receptor is unknown. No clone much larger than this one lies a single base away; base qualities are absent.

According to the germline V gene, CDR1 reads KGHSH and CDR2 reads LQKENI. The CDR3 runs 16 residues from the cysteine to the phenylalanine. Only the CDR3 part of the read is kept: 48 bases, read in frame from the first base. V drops 2 bases and J drops 3 bases, leaving 13 bases in between. Using the deep immunoSEQ assay, TCR CDR3 regions were amplified from genomic DNA by multiplex PCR. Genomic DNA extracted from each cell subset was distributed evenly over all wells of several immunoSEQ 96-well plates, and each plate served as one replicate. For sorted subsets, about 220 ng of genomic DNA, equivalent to roughly 33,000 T cell genomes, went into each replicate PCR. Purified libraries were measured with a Qubit 3.0 fluorometer, size-checked on a Bioanalyzer 2100, and measured again with the KAPA Library Quantification kit. A separate single-read 150-cycle Illumina NextSeq 550 flow cell was used to sequence each immunoSEQ 96-well plate. For the original study's pipeline: The immunoSEQ output contained only junctional sequences without quality scores, so filtering could not match that applied to full-length reads. Sequences were annotated with PyIR, a Python wrapper for IgBLAST v1.9, using IMGT germline references to assign V/J genes and CDR3. Any read was removed if the V/J assignment was weak (E-value above 1e-6), the CDR3 was missing, or the read contained stop codons, out-of-frame junctions, or ambiguous translated residues. A V3J clonotype was defined by an identical inferred V gene, J gene, and CDR3 amino acid sequence. Percentage overlap between repertoires was calculated by dividing the number of shared unique clonotypes by the size of the smaller repertoire. RTK rarefaction, the Chao1 estimator, and Recon v2.1 estimates of unobserved clonotypes were used to assess repertoire richness. Generation probabilities for all TCRbeta clonotypes obtained by the gDNA method from four donors were computed using OLGA. Imported from immuneACCESS, the table was reduced by TCRdb to in-frame sequences with V and J called. These copies leave out some clones; in studies compared against another copy, an unresolved V gene accounts for under half, and the cause of the remainder is not known. V and J calls and clone size are as listed in that table; D and trimming were resolved from the DNA. The sample data list around 2,000,000 clones, and approximately 94% of these were observed just once. 1.7% of the sample goes to the ten largest clones.

Sequenced material: naive CD8+ T cells from PBMCs. The cell subset or site label of this sample denotes: CD45RA+CCR7+. This clonotype was sampled from a young man in good health. Some clones in this sample may be carry-over from other donors' samples. The chain joins TRBV18 to TRBJ2-2; the D segment could be TRBD2, given 5 matching bases. CDR3 sequence: CASSPVGLADTGELFF. The DNA sequence follows: TGTGCCAGCTCACCAGTAGGGCTAGCAGACACCGGGGAGCTGTTTTTT. Here the CDR3 is joined to the reference TRBV18 and TRBJ2-2 genes, and the full variable domain is: NAGVMQNPRHLVRRRGQEARLRCSPMKGHSHVYWYRQLPEEGLKFMVYLQKENIIDESGMPKERFSAEFPKEGPSILRIQQVVRGDSAAYFCASSPVGLADTGELFFGEGSRLTVL.